This T cell receptor (beta chain) emerged from a study of T cells in Graves' hyperthyroidism and ophthalmopathy. The trim removed 6 bases at V and 10 bases at J, leaving 14 bases unmatched. The CDR3 spans 15 residues. The germline V gene has CDR1 MNHEY and CDR2 SVGEGT. For ophthalmopathy patients, the Clinical Activity Score was at least 3 and the NOSPECS grade at least 4; duration was under 3 months. It was RNA transcripts that yielded the amplified TCR beta CDR3 regions. Carried out on the TCR CDR3, a first-round RT-PCR used the HTBI primer set. One entry per CDR3 protein, called by TCRdb with MiXCR from the multiplex PCR reads. The sample holds approximately 570,000 distinct CDR3 sequences, 20% seen once. Concerning this clonotype: No antigen is known for it.

General study results and limits: Clonotypes that were expanded in thyroid above 0.001 mostly appeared in blood too.

The specimen was blood. The clonotype originates from a man aged 35 to 55 with Graves' ophthalmopathy. The chain carries TRBV6-2 or TRBV6-3 and TRBJ2-3, with 9 bases lining up with TRBD2. CDR3 loop: CASSLRSSGGSSQYF. Here the CDR3 DNA reads TGTGCCAGCAGCCTACGGTCGAGCGGGGGGAGTTCGCAGTATTTT.